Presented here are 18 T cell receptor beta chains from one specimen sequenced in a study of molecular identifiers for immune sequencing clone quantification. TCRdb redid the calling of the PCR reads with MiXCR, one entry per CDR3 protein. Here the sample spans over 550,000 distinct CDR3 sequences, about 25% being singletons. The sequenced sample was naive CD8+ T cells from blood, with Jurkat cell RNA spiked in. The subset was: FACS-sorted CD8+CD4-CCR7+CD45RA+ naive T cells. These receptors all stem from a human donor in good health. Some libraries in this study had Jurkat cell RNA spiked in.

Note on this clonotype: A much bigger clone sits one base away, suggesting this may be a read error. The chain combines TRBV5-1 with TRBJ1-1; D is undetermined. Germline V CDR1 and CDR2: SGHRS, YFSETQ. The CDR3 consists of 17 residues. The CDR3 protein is CANSFTEQIDPNTEAFF. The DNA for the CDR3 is TGCGCCAACAGCTTTACCGAACAGATAGATCCGAACACTGAAGCTTTCTTT.

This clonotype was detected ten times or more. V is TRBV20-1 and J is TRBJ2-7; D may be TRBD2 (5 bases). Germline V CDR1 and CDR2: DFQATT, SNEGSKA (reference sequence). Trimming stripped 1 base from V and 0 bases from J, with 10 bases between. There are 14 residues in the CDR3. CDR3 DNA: TGCAGTGCTAGAGGGGAGATCCCCTCCTACGAGCAGTACTTC. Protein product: CSARGEIPSYEQYF.

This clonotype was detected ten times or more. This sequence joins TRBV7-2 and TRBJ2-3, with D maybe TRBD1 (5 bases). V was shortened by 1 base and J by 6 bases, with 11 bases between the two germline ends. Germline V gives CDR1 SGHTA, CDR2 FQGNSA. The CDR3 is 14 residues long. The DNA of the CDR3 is TGTGCCAGCAGCTTAGTCGGACATCTCGATACGCAGTATTTT. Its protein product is CASSLVGHLDTQYF.

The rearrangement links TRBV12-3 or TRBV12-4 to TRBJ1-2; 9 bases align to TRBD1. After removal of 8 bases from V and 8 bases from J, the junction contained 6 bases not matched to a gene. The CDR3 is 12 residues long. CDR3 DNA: TGTGCCAGCGGGCCCGGGACAGGGGGCTACACCTTC. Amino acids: CASGPGTGGYTF.

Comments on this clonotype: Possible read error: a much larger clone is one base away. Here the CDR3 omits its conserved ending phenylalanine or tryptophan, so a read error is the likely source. CDR3 nucleotide sequence: TGTGCCAGCAGTTACTCACCCAGGTTCGACGACTATGGCTACACCTAC. It codes for CASSYSPRFDDYGYTY. This chain links TRBV6-2 or TRBV6-3 with TRBJ1-2; D is undetermined. Germline V gene data show CDR1 as MNHEY and CDR2 as SVGEGT. The CDR3 is 16 residues long. V was clipped by 0 bases and J by 3 bases, with 14 bases between them.

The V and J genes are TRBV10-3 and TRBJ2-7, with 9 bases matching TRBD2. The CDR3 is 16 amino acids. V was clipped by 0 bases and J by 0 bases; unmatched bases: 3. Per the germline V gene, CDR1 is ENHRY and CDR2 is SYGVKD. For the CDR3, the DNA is TGTGCCATCAGTGAGTCGAGGACTAGCGTCTCCTACGAGCAGTACTTC. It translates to CAISESRTSVSYEQYF.

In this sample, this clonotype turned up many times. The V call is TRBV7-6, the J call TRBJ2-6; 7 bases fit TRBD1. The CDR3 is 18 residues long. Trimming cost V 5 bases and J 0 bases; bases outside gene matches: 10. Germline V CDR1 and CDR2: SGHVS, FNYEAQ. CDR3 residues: CASSPSADRPSGANVLTF. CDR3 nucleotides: TGTGCCAGCAGCCCTAGTGCGGACAGGCCCTCTGGGGCCAACGTCCTGACTTTC.

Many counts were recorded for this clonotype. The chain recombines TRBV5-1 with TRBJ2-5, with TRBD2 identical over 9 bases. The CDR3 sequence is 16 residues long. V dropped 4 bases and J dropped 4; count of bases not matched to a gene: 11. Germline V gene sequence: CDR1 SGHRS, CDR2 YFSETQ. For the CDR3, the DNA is TGCGCCAGCAGCGGGGGACTAGCCTACTTAGCAGAGACCCAGTACTTC. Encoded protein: CASSGGLAYLAETQYF.

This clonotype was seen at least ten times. DNA of the CDR3: TGTGCCAGCAGCTTAGCGGAGTGGTCCAGGGATTATACCTCACCCCTCCACTTT. Its translation: CASSLAEWSRDYTSPLHF. The gene calls are TRBV7-2 and TRBJ1-6, with TRBD1 as a possible D gene (5 bases). The CDR3 extends over 18 amino acids. Trimming took 0 bases from V and 10 from J, leaving 22 bases between them. Germline CDR1 and CDR2: SGHTA and FQGNSA.

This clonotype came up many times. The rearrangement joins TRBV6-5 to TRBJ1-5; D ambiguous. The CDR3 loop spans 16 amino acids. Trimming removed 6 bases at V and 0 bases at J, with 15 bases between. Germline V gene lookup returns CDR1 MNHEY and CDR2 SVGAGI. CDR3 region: CASSHGSVYSNQPQHF. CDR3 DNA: TGTGCCAGCAGCCACGGGTCAGTCTATAGCAATCAGCCCCAGCATTTT.

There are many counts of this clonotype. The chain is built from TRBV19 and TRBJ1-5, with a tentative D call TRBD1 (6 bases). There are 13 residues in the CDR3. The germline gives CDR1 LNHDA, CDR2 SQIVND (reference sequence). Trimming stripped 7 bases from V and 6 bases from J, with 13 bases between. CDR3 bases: TGTGCCAGTACTAATACAGGGAGTCAGCCCCAGCATTTT. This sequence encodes CASTNTGSQPQHF.

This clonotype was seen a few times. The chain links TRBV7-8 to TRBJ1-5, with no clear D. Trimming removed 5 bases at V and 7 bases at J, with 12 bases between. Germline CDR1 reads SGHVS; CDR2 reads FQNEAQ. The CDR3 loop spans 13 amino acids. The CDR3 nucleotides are TGTGCCAGCAGCGGAGCGATCGGGCAGCCCCAGCATTTT. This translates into CASSGAIGQPQHF.

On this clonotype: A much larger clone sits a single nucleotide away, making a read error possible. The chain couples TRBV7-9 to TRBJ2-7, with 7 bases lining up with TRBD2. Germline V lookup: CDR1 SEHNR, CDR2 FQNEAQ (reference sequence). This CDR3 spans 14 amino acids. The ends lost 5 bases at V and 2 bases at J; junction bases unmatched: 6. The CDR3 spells CASSPRERAYEQYF. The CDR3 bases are TGTGCCAGCAGCCCGCGGGAGCGGGCCTACGAGCAGTACTTC.

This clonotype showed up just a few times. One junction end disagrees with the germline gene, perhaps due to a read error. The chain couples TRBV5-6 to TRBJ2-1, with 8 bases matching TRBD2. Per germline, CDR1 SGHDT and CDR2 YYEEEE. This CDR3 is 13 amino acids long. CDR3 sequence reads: CASSLDPGLEARF. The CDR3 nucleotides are TGTGCCAGCAGCCTAGATCCGGGACTAGAGGCCCGTTTC.

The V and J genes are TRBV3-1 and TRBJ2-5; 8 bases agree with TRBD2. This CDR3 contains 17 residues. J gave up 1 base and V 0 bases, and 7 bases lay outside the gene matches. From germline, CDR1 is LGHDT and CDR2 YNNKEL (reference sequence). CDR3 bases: TGTGCCAGCAGCCAAGAATTGCAGCGGGGGACCCAAGAGACCCAGTACTTC. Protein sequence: CASSQELQRGTQETQYF.

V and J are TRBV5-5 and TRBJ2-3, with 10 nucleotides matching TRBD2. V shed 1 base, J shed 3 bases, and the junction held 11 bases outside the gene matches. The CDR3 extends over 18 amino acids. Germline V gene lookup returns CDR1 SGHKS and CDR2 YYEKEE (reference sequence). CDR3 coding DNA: TGTGCCAGCAGCTTGCCCTTAGGGGTAGCGGGAGGTACAGATACGCAGTATTTT. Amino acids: CASSLPLGVAGGTDTQYF.

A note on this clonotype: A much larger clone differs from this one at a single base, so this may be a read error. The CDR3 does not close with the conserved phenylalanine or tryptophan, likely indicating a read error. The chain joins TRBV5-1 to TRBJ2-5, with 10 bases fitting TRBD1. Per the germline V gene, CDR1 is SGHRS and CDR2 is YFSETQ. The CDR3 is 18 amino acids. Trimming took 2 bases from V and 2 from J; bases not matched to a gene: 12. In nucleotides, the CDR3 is TGCGCCAGCAGCTTCGACCTCGGGACAGGGGCGGCACAAGAGACCCAGTACTCC. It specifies CASSFDLGTGAAQETQYS.

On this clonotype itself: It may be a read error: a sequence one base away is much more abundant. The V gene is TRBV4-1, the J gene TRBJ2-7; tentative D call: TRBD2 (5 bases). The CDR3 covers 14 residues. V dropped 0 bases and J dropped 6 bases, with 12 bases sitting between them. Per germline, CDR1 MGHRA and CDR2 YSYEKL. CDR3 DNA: TGCGCCAGCAGCCAAGAGTTTCGGAGCGGCGAGCAGTACTTC. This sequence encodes CASSQEFRSGEQYF.